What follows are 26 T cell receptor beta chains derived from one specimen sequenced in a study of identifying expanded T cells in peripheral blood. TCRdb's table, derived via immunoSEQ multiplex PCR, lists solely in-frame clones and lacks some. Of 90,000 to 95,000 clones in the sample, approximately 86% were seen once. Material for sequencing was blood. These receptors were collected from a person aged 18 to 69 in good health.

The CDR3 coding sequence is TGTGCCTGGAGCACAGGGCGTCCTTCCTACGAGCAGTACTTC. Its protein is CAWSTGRPSYEQYF. V is TRBV30 and J is TRBJ2-7; D might be TRBD1 (6 bases). The CDR3 length is 14 residues. Looked up from germline, CDR1 is GTSNPN and CDR2 is SVGIG (reference sequence). V shed 3 bases and J shed 1 base, with 13 bases lying between them.

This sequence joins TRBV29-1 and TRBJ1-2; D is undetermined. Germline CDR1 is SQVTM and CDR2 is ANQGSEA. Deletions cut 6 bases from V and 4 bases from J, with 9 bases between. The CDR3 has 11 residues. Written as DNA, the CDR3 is TGCAGCGTCCGAAAATTCTATGGCTACACCTTC. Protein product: CSVRKFYGYTF.

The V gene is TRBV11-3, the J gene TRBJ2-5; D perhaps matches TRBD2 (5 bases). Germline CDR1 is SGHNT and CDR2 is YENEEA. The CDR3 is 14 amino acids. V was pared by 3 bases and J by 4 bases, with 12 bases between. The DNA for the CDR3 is TGTGCCAGCAGCTTTTACGAGGGTTTAGAGACCCAGTACTTC. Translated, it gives CASSFYEGLETQYF.

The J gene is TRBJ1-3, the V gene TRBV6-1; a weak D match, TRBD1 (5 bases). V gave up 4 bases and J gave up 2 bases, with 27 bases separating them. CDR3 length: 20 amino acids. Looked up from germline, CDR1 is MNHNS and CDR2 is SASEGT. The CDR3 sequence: CASSVVRRQRVLRTGNTIYF. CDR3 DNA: TGTGCCAGCAGTGTGGTTAGAAGACAGCGGGTCTTGAGAACTGGAAACACCATATATTTT.

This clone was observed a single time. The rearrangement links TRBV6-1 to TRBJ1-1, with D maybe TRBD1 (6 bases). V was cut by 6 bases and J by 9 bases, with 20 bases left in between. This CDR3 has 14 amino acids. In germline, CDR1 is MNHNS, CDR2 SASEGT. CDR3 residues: CASRTGTLQPKAFF. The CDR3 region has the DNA TGTGCCAGCAGGACCGGGACACTCCAACCCAAAGCTTTCTTT.

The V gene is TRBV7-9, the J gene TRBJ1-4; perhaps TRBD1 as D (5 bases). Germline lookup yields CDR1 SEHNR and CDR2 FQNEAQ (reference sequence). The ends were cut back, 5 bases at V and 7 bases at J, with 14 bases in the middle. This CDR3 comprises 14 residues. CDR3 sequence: CASSPRGGSEKLFF. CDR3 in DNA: TGTGCCAGCAGCCCCCGCGGGGGTTCTGAAAAACTGTTTTTT.

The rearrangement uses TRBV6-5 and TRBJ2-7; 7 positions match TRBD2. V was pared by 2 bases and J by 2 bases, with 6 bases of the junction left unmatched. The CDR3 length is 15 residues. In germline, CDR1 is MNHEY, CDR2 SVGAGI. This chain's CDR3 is CASSYAGGGAYEQYF. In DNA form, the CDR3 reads TGTGCCAGCAGTTACGCCGGCGGGGGAGCCTACGAGCAGTACTTC.

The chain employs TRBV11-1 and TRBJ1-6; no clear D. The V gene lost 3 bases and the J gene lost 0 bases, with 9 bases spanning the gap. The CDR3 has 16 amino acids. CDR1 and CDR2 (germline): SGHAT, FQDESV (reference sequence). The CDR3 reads CASSFMRNSYNSPLHF. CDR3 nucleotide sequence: TGTGCCAGCAGCTTTATGAGGAACTCCTATAATTCACCCCTCCACTTT.

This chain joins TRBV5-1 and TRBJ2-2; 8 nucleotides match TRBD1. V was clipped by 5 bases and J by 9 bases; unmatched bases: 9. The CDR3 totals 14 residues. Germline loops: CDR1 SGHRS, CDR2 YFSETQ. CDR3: CASRARGLGWELFF. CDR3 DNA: TGCGCCAGCAGGGCCAGGGGGCTCGGTTGGGAGCTGTTTTTT.

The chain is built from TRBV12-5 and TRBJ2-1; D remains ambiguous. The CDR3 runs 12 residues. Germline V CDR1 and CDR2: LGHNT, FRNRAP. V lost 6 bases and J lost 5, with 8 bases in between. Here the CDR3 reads CASGFWDNEQFF. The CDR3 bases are TGTGCTAGTGGCTTTTGGGACAATGAGCAGTTCTTC.

DNA for the CDR3: TGTGCCAGTTCGGGACAGGGAGGAATCACTGAAGCTTTCTTT. Translation: CASSGQGGITEAFF. The rearrangement uses TRBV19 and TRBJ1-1, with TRBD1 matching 9 bases. The V gene end was trimmed by 8 bases and the J gene end by 4 bases; junction bases not matched to a gene: 8. CDR1 and CDR2 (germline): LNHDA, SQIVND (reference sequence). The CDR3 loop spans 14 amino acids.

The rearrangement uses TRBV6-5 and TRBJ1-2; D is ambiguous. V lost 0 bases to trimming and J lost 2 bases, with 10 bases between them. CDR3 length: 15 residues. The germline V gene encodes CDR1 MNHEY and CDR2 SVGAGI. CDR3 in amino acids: CASSYSTAANYGYTF. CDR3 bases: TGTGCCAGCAGTTACTCCACCGCAGCGAACTATGGCTACACCTTC.

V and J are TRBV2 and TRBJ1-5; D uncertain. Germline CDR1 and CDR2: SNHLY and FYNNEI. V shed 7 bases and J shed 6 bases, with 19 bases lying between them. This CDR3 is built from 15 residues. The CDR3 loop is CASTPTKFSSQPQHF. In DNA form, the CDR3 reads TGTGCCAGCACCCCAACAAAGTTTAGCTCTCAGCCCCAGCATTTT. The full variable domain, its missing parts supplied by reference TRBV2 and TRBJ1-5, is EPEVTQTPSHQVTQMGQEVILRCVPISNHLYFYWYRQILGQKVEFLVSFYNNEISEKSEIFDDQFSVERPDGSNFTLKIRSTKLEDSAMYFCASTPTKFSSQPQHFGDGTRLSIL.

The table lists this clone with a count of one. CDR3 DNA sequence: TGTGCCAGCAGCCCAACGACAGGGGGCTATGGCTACACCTTC. Its translation: CASSPTTGGYGYTF. The chain is built from TRBV9 and TRBJ1-2, with TRBD1 matching 9 bases. The length of the CDR3 is 14 residues. The J segment lost 4 bases and the V segment lost 4 bases, leaving 5 bases of the junction unmatched. Per the germline V gene, CDR1 is SGDLS and CDR2 is YYNGEE. The full variable domain, rest sourced from reference TRBV9 and TRBJ1-2, is DSGVTQTPKHLITATGQRVTLRCSPRSGDLSVYWYQQSLDQGLQFLIQYYNGEERAKGNILERFSAQQFPDLHSELNLSSLELGDSALYFCASSPTTGGYGYTFGSGTRLTVV.

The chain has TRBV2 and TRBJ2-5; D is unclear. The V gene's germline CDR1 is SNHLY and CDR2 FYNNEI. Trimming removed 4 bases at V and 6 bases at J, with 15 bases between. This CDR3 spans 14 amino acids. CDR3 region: CASSVTSNGKTQYF. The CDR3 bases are TGTGCCAGCAGTGTGACGAGTAATGGGAAGACCCAGTACTTC.

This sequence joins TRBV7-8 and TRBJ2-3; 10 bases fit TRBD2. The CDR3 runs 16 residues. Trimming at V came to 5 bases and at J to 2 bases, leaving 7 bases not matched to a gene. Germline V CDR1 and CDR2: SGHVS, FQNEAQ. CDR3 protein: CASSRRTSGTTDTQYF. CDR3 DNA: TGTGCCAGCAGCCGAAGGACTAGCGGTACCACAGATACGCAGTATTTT.

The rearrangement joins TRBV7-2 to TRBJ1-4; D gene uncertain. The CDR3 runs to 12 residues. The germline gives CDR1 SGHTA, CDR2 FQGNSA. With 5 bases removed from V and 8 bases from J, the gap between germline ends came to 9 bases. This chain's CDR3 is CASSQPTEKLFF. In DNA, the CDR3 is TGTGCCAGCAGCCAACCAACGGAAAAACTGTTTTTT.

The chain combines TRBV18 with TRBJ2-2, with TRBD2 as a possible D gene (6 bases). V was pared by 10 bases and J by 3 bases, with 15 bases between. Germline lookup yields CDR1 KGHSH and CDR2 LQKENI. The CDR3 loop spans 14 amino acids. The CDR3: CATRRDRYTGELFF. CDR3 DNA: TGTGCCACCAGGAGGGATCGGTACACCGGGGAGCTGTTTTTT. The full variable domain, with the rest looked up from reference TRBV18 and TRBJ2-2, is NAGVMQNPRHLVRRRGQEARLRCSPMKGHSHVYWYRQLPEEGLKFMVYLQKENIIDESGMPKERFSAEFPKEGPSILRIQQVVRGDSAAYFCATRRDRYTGELFFGEGSRLTVL.

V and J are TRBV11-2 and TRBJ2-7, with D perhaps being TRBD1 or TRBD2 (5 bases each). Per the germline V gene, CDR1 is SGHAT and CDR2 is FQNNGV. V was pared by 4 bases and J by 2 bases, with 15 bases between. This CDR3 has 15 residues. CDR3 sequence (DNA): TGTGCCAGCAGCTCCGGACCGGGACCTGCCTACGAGCAGTACTTC. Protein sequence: CASSSGPGPAYEQYF.

The CDR3 DNA reads TGTGCCAGCTCACACTTCCGGGACAGGAACACTGAAGCTTTCTTT. This codes for CASSHFRDRNTEAFF. This chain connects TRBV18 to TRBJ1-1; 7 bases are shared with TRBD1. Germline trimming cut 4 bases from V and 1 base from J; bases unmatched to any gene: 6. The CDR3 is 15 residues long. The germline V gene encodes CDR1 KGHSH and CDR2 LQKENI.

In nucleotides, the CDR3 is TGTGCCAGCAGCGTGGGGGTTGGAAACACCATATATTTT. This gives the protein CASSVGVGNTIYF. This chain uses TRBV9 with TRBJ1-3; maybe TRBD1 (5 bases). Trimming removed 2 bases at V and 3 bases at J, with 6 bases between. Germline V gene data show CDR1 as SGDLS and CDR2 as YYNGEE. This CDR3 region has 13 residues.

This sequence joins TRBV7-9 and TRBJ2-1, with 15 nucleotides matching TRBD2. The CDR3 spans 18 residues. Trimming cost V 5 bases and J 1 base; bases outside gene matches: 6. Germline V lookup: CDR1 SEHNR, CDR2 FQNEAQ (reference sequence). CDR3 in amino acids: CASSAPGTSGRSYNEQFF. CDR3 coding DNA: TGTGCCAGCAGCGCCCCCGGGACTAGCGGGAGGTCCTACAATGAGCAGTTCTTC.

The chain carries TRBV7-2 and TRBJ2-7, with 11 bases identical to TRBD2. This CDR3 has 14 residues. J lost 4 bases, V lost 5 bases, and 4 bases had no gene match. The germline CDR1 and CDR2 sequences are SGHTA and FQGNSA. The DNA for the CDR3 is TGTGCCAGCAGCCGTAGCGGGGGGGAATACGAGCAGTACTTC. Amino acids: CASSRSGGEYEQYF.

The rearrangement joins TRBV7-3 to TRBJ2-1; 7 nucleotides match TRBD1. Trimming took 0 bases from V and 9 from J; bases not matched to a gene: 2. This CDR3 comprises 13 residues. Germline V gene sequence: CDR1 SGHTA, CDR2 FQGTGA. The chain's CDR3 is CASSLTYRGEQFF. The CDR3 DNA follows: TGTGCCAGCAGCTTAACCTACAGGGGTGAGCAGTTCTTC.

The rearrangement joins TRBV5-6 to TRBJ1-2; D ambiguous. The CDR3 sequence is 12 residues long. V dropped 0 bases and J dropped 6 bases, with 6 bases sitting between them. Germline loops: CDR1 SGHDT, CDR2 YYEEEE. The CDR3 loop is CASSLVGNGYTF. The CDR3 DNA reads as TGTGCCAGCAGCTTGGTCGGTAATGGCTACACCTTC.

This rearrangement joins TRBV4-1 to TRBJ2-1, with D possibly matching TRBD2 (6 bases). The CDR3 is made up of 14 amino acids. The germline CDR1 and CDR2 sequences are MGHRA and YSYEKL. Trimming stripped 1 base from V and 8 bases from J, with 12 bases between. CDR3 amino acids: CASSQVGSWDEQFF. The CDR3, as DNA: TGCGCCAGCAGCCAAGTCGGGAGTTGGGATGAGCAGTTCTTC.